These 9 T cell receptor beta chains were sequenced from one sample in a study of patients and donors after allogeneic stem cell transplantation. Using its own MiXCR run on the RT-PCR reads, TCRdb lists one record per CDR3 protein. The sample lists roughly 230,000 distinct CDR3 sequences, 11% to 15% seen once, with approximately 10% in the top ten. Sequences were obtained from blood, either unsorted or a sorted T cell fraction (not recorded which). These receptor sequences come from a human donor who was either an allogeneic HSCT recipient or a stem cell or donor lymphocyte infusion donor (not recorded which). It is not recorded whose cells these are; they may come from a transplant donor.

The table lists this clonotype with many counts. The chain combines TRBV24-1 with TRBJ1-5; maybe TRBD1 (5 bases). The CDR3 is made up of 16 amino acids. V lost 4 bases and J 0 bases, leaving 12 bases between the germline ends. The germline V gene encodes CDR1 KGHDR and CDR2 SFDVKD. CDR3 DNA sequence: TGTGCCACCAGTGACCTGACAGAGTATAGCAATCAGCCCCAGCATTTT. Translated, it gives CATSDLTEYSNQPQHF.

J is TRBJ1-5 and V is TRBV19; 9 bases map to TRBD1. CDR3 length: 16 residues. V was clipped by 6 bases and J by 2 bases; unmatched bases: 8. Germline V gene lookup returns CDR1 LNHDA and CDR2 SQIVND (reference sequence). The CDR3 loop reads CASRNGWDRGNQPQHF. The CDR3 DNA follows: TGTGCCAGTAGAAATGGATGGGACAGGGGCAATCAGCCCCAGCATTTT.

The chain is built from TRBV12-3 or TRBV12-4 and TRBJ2-3, with 8 bases identical to TRBD2. This CDR3 region has 17 residues. Losses at the gene ends were 5 bases for V and 0 bases for J; bases not matched to a gene: 10. The CDR3 loop reads CASSTSRGGRSTDTQYF. The CDR3 DNA is TGTGCCAGCAGTACCTCCCGCGGGGGGAGGAGCACAGATACGCAGTATTTT.

The chain has TRBV7-3 and TRBJ1-2; 7 bases are shared with TRBD1. This CDR3 has 13 amino acids. Trimming cost V 4 bases and J 3 bases; bases outside gene matches: 2. CDR1 is SGHTA, CDR2 FQGTGA, per germline. The CDR3 spells CASSYQGDYGYTF. DNA of the CDR3: TGTGCCAGCAGCTACCAGGGGGACTATGGCTACACCTTC.

The table lists this clonotype with a few counts. The J gene is TRBJ2-1, the V gene TRBV4-1; D not certain. Trimming took 1 base from V and 9 from J, leaving 10 bases between them. Germline lookup yields CDR1 MGHRA and CDR2 YSYEKL. The CDR3 has 13 residues. The DNA of the CDR3 is TGCGCCAGCAGCCAAGTCGGAAAATTTGAGCAGTTCTTC. Translated, it gives CASSQVGKFEQFF.

The chain has TRBV4-2 and TRBJ1-5; 9 nucleotides match TRBD1. The CDR3 contains 16 residues. In germline, CDR1 is LGHNA, CDR2 YNFKEQ. J gave up 7 bases and V 0 bases, and 7 bases lay outside the gene matches. CDR3 in amino acids: CASSQDRQGGRQPQHF. CDR3 nucleotide sequence: TGTGCCAGCAGCCAAGACCGACAGGGGGGGAGACAGCCCCAGCATTTT.

This clonotype was counted a few times. The chain carries TRBV3-1 and TRBJ1-3; no definite D call. Germline-derived CDR1 and CDR2 are LGHDT and YNNKEL (reference sequence). The germline V and J ends were trimmed by 4 bases and 4 bases, with 5 bases remaining between them. This CDR3 comprises 12 residues. The CDR3 DNA follows: TGTGCCAGCAGCCGGCAGGGAAACACCATATATTTT. Encoded protein: CASSRQGNTIYF. The full variable domain, completed using reference TRBV3-1 and TRBJ1-3, is DTAVSQTPKYLVTQMGNDKSIKCEQNLGHDTMYWYKQDSKKFLKIMFSYNNKELIINETVPNRFSPKSPDKAHLNLHINSLELGDSAVYFCASSRQGNTIYFGEGSWLTVV.

With regard to this clonotype: Lacking the conserved final phenylalanine or tryptophan, this CDR3 likely reflects a read error. The rearrangement joins TRBV4-3 to TRBJ2-4; D is uncertain. This CDR3 contains 9 residues. V was shortened by 2 bases and J by 10 bases, with 0 bases between the two germline ends. Germline lookup yields CDR1 LGHNA and CDR2 YSLEER. CDR3 residues: CASSQIQYL. In DNA, the CDR3 is TGCGCCAGCAGCCAAATTCAGTACCTC.

This clonotype was seen repeatedly, ten times or more. The chain links TRBV29-1 to TRBJ2-3; D is perhaps TRBD1 or TRBD2 (5 bases each). The CDR3 consists of 14 residues. Trimming shortened V by 3 bases and J by 0 bases, and 10 bases separated the two germline ends. The germline CDR1 and CDR2 sequences are SQVTM and ANQGSEA. CDR3 amino acids: CSVDGAGSTDTQYF. In DNA form, the CDR3 reads TGCAGCGTTGATGGGGCGGGTAGCACAGATACGCAGTATTTT.